This T cell receptor (beta chain) was obtained from a study of blood T cell repertoires in COVID-19. Repertoires were generated with immunoSEQ multiplex PCR, while TCRdb's copy carries only in-frame clones and drops some. The sample holds around 170,000 clones, around 84% seen once. The J segment lost 0 bases and the V segment lost 0 bases, leaving 4 bases of the junction unmatched. This CDR3 is built from 17 residues. Germline V CDR1 and CDR2: PRHDT, FYEKMQ (reference sequence). Seattle's cohort entered during active infection and was followed longitudinally. The chain links TRBV13 to TRBJ2-1, with TRBD2 matching over 8 bases. The sample comprised peripheral blood. This receptor was taken from a man aged 55 to 70 with COVID-19, enrolled during active disease. The CDR3 sequence is CASSLGIAGSSYNEQFF. CDR3 coding DNA: TGTGCCAGCAGCTTAGGGATAGCGGGGAGCTCCTACAATGAGCAGTTCTTC.